This TCR beta chain was observed in a study of T cell repertoires in cytomegalovirus infection. About the study: Through public TCR beta signatures, both CMV infection and matching HLA type were indicated. Study outcomes and limitations: The ex vivo response was dominated by HLA-C-restricted CMV-specific TCR beta clonotypes. Frequencies of public TCR beta families were cumulated, and this identified carriers of CMV plus the relevant HLA.

Trimming shortened V by 7 bases and J by 7 bases, and 20 bases separated the two germline ends. Germline V gives CDR1 MNHNS, CDR2 SASEGT. The CDR3 runs 15 residues. TCRdb reprocessed the reads with MiXCR, giving one entry per CDR3 protein. The sample has around 310,000 distinct CDR3 sequences, 15% to 20% seen once. In its sample, this clonotype was seen a few times. The antigen is not known. The chain uses TRBV6-1 and TRBJ1-5; D is ambiguous. The receptor was isolated from a human donor in good health (CMV status not recorded). Some clones in this sample may be carry-over from other donors' samples. The sample comprised PBMCs. CDR3 sequence: CASNRASDENQPQHF. In DNA, the CDR3 is TGTGCCAGCAATAGGGCCAGCGACGAGAACCAGCCCCAGCATTTT.